The rows below give T cell receptor beta chains drawn from one sample of a study of spatial heterogeneity in lung cancer. A single record per CDR3 protein comes from TCRdb applying MiXCR to the 5' RACE reads. The repertoire holds 15,000 to 20,000 distinct CDR3 sequences, under 7% seen once, with about 3.5% in the top ten. This specimen consisted of lung tumor tissue, obtained at surgery. The receptor set was obtained from a female donor with early-stage non-small cell lung cancer. CDR3s leave out the opening cysteine and the closing phenylalanine or tryptophan.

TRBJ2-1,TRBV7-2,ASSPGRRGPYNEQF
TRBJ1-6,TRBV30,AWSVGQFNSPLH
TRBJ2-1,TRBV29-1,SVEVPGFTYNEQF
TRBJ2-3,TRBV5-1,ASSLTVADTQY
TRBJ1-1,TRBV29-1,SVKWGYTNTEAF
TRBJ2-7,TRBV7-9,ASTGDAYEQY
TRBJ2-1,TRBV10-3,AIRPAGGVYNEQF
TRBJ1-1,TRBV20-1,SANSGVTEAF
TRBJ1-1,TRBV20-1,SGASQASKTEAF
TRBJ2-2,TRBV20-1,SARPRDRSITGELF